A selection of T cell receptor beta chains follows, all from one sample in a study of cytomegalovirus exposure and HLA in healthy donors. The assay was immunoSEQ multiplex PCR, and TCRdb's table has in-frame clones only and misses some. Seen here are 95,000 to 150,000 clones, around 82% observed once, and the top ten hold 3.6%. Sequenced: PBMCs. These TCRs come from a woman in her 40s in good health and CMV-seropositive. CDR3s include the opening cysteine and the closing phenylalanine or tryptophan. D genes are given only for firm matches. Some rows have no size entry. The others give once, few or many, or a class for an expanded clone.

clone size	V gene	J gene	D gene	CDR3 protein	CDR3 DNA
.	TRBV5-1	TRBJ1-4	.	CASSTRGFANEKLFF	TGCGCCAGCAGCACGCGGGGTTTCGCTAATGAAAAACTGTTTTTT
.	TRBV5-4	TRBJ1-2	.	CASSLGQEVGYTF	TGTGCCAGCAGCTTGGGCCAGGAGGTTGGCTACACCTTC
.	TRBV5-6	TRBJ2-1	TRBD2	CASSFPLAGGGSYNEQFF	TGTGCCAGCAGCTTCCCTTTAGCGGGAGGGGGCTCCTACAATGAGCAGTTCTTC
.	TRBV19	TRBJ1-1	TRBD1	CASSDRGLYTEAFF	TGTGCCAGTAGTGACAGGGGGCTCTACACTGAAGCTTTCTTT
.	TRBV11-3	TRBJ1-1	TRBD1	CASSLFQGATEAFF	TGTGCCAGCAGCTTATTTCAGGGGGCCACTGAAGCTTTCTTT
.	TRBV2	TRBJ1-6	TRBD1	CASSEGGQGALPLHF	TGTGCCAGCAGTGAAGGGGGACAGGGGGCGTTGCCCCTCCACTTT
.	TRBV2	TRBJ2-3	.	CASRGGDTQYF	TGTGCCAGCAGGGGGGGAGATACGCAGTATTTT
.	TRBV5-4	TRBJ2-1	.	CASSAPTSNEQFF	TGTGCCAGCAGCGCCCCAACAAGCAATGAGCAGTTCTTC
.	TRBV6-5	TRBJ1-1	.	CASSYVGIEDTEAFF	TGTGCCAGCAGTTACGTCGGTATTGAGGACACTGAAGCTTTCTTT
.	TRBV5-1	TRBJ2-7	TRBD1	CASSLKTGVDEQYF	TGCGCCAGCAGCCTAAAGACAGGGGTGGACGAGCAGTACTTC
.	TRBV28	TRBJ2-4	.	CASSLSRSKQYF	TGTGCCAGCAGTTTGTCCAGGTCCAAACAGTACTTC
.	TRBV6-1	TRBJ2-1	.	CASSALEGSYNEQFF	TGTGCCAGCAGTGCACTGGAGGGGTCCTACAATGAGCAGTTCTTC
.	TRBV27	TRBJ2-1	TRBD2	CASSLASGRPPNEQFF	TGTGCCAGCAGTTTAGCTAGCGGGAGGCCTCCCAATGAGCAGTTCTTC
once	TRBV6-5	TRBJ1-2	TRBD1	CASSRTGEAYGYTF	TGTGCCAGCAGCAGGACAGGGGAGGCCTATGGCTACACCTTC
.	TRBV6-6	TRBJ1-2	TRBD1	CASSNPQGVNYGYTF	TGTGCCAGTTCGAATCCACAGGGGGTTAACTATGGCTACACCTTC
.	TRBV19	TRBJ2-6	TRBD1	CASSVSGQSYPGANVLTF	TGTGCCAGTAGTGTGTCGGGACAGTCCTACCCTGGGGCCAACGTCCTGACTTTC
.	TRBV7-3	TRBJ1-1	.	CASSLDRDTEAFF	TGTGCCAGCAGCTTAGACAGAGACACTGAAGCTTTCTTT
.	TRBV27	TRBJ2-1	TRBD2	CASSLVGGHNEQFF	TGTGCCAGCAGTTTGGTGGGAGGGCACAATGAGCAGTTCTTC
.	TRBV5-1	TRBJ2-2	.	CASSVEYHNRDGAGELFF	TGCGCCAGCAGCGTCGAATACCACAACAGGGACGGGGCCGGGGAGCTGTTTTTT
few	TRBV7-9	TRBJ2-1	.	CASSLVIGDEQFF	TGTGCCAGCAGCTTAGTTATAGGGGATGAGCAGTTCTTC
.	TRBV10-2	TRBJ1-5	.	CASSEGLQPQHF	TGCGCCAGCAGTGAAGGACTCCAGCCCCAGCATTTT
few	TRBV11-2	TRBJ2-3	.	CASSLDNRATSTDTQYF	TGTGCCAGCAGCTTAGATAACAGGGCCACAAGCACAGATACGCAGTATTTT
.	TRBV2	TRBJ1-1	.	CASSVLGGTPNTEAFF	TGTGCCAGCAGTGTTTTGGGGGGGACCCCAAACACTGAAGCTTTCTTT
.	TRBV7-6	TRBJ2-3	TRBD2	CASSLGFTSGVDTQYF	TGTGCCAGCAGCTTAGGGTTTACTAGCGGGGTAGATACGCAGTATTTT
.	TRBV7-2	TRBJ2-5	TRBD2	CASSTGTSKETQYF	TGTGCCAGCAGCACCGGGACTAGCAAGGAGACCCAGTACTTC
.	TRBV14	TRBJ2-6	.	CASSQDRALSGANVLTF	TGTGCCAGCAGCCAAGATCGCGCCCTCTCTGGGGCCAACGTCCTGACTTTC